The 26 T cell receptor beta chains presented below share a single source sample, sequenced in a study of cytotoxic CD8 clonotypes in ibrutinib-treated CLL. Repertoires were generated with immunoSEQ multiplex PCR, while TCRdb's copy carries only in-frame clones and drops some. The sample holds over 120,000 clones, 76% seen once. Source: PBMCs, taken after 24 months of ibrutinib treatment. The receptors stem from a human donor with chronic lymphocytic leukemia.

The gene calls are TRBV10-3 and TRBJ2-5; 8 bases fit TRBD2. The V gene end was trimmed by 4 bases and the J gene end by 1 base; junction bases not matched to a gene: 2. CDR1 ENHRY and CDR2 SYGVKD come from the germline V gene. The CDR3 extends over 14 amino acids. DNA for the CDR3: TGTGCCATCAGTGCGCGGGAGGCCCAAGAGACCCAGTACTTC. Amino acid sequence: CAISAREAQETQYF.

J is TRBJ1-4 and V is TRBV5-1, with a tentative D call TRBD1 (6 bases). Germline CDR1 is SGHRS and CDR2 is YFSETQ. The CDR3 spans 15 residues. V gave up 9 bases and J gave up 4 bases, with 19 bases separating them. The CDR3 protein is CATQRRGEVNEKLFF. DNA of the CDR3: TGCGCCACGCAACGAAGGGGGGAGGTTAATGAAAAACTGTTTTTT.

The CDR3 loop is CASAPTGSDEQFF. Written as DNA, the CDR3 is TGTGCCAGCGCTCCGACAGGGTCCGATGAGCAGTTCTTC. The chain recombines TRBV11-3 with TRBJ2-1; TRBD1 matches at 7 bases. This CDR3 contains 13 residues. Germline V gives CDR1 SGHNT, CDR2 YENEEA. Germline trimming cut 8 bases from V and 8 bases from J; bases unmatched to any gene: 9.

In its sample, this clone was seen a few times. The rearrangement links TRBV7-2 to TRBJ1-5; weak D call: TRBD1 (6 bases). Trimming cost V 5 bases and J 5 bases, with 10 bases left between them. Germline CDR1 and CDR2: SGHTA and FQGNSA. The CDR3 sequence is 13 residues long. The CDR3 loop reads CASSRGQYQPQHF. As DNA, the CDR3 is TGTGCCAGCAGCCGAGGACAGTATCAGCCCCAGCATTTT. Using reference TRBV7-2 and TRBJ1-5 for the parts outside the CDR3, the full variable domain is GAGVSQSPSNKVTEKGKDVELRCDPISGHTALYWYRQSLGQGLEFLIYFQGNSAPDKSGLPSDRFSAERTGGSVSTLTIQRTQQEDSAVYLCASSRGQYQPQHFGDGTRLSIL.

The CDR3 loop reads CASSPGQGVVNSPLHF. CDR3 nucleotide sequence: TGTGCCAGCTCACCAGGCCAGGGGGTGGTTAATTCACCCCTCCACTTT. The rearrangement links TRBV18 to TRBJ1-6; 7 bases agree with TRBD1. In germline, CDR1 is KGHSH, CDR2 LQKENI. The CDR3 runs 16 residues. Trimming took 2 bases from V and 6 from J; bases not matched to a gene: 7.

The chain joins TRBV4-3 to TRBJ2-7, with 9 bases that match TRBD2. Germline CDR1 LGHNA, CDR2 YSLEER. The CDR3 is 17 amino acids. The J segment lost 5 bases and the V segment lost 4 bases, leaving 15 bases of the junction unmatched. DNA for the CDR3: TGCGCCAGCAGCCCCCGTGTAGCGGGGGCCCGAGGGAACGAGCAGTACTTC. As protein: CASSPRVAGARGNEQYF.

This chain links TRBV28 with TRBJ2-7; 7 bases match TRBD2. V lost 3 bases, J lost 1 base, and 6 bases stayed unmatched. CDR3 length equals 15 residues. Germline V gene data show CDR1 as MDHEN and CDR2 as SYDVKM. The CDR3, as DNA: TGTGCCAGCAGTTTGGGAGGGACGGGGTCCTACGAGCAGTACTTC. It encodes CASSLGGTGSYEQYF.

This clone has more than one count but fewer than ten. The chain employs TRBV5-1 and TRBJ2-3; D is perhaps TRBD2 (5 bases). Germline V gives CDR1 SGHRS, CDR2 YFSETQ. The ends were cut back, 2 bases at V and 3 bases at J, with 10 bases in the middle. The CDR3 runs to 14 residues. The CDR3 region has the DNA TGCGCCAGCAGCTTCGGAGCGGAGACAGATACGCAGTATTTT. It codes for CASSFGAETDTQYF.

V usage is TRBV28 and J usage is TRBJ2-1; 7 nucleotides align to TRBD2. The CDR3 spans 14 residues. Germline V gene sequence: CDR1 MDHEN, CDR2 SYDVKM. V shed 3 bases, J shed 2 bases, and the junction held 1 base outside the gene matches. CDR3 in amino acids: CASSLAGAYNEQFF. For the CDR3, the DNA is TGTGCCAGCAGTTTGGCGGGGGCCTACAATGAGCAGTTCTTC.

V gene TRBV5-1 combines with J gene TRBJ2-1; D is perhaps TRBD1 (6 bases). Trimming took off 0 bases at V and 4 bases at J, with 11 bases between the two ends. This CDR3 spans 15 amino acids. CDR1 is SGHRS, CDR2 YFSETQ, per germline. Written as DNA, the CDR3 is TGCGCCAGCAGCTTGGTGACAGGCGGGTACAATGAGCAGTTCTTC. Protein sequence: CASSLVTGGYNEQFF. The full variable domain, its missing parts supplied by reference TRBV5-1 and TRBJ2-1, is KAGVTQTPRYLIKTRGQQVTLSCSPISGHRSVSWYQQTPGQGLQFLFEYFSETQRNKGNFPGRFSGRQFSNSRSEMNVSTLELGDSALYLCASSLVTGGYNEQFFGPGTRLTVL.

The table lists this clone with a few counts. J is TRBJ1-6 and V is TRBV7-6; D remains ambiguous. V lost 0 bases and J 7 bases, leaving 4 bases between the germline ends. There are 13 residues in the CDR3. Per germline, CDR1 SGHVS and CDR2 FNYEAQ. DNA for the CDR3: TGTGCCAGCAGCTTAGCGGCCAATTCACCCCTCCACTTT. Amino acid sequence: CASSLAANSPLHF.

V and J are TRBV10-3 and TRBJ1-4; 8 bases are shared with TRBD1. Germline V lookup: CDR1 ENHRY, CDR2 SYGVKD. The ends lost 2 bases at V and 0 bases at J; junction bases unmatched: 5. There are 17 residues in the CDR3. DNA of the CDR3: TGTGCCATCAGTGAGCCGGGACAGGAGACAACTAATGAAAAACTGTTTTTT. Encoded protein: CAISEPGQETTNEKLFF.

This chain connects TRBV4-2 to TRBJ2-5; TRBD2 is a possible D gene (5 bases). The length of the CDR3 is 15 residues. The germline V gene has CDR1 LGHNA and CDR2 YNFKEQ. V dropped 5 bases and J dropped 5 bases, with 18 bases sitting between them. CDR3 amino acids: CASSLDASSSETQYF. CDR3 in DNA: TGTGCCAGCAGCTTGGATGCTAGCTCTTCGGAGACCCAGTACTTC.

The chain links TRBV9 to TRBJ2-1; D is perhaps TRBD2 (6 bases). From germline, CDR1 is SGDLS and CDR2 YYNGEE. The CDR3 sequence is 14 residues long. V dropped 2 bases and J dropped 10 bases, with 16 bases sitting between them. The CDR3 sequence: CASSVSIGGDEQFF. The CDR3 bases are TGTGCCAGCAGCGTCTCTATCGGCGGGGACGAGCAGTTCTTC.

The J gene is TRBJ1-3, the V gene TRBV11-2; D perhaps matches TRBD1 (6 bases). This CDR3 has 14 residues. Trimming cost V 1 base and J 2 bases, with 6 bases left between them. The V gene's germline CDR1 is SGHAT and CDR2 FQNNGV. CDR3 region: CASSLGQAGNTIYF. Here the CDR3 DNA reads TGTGCCAGCAGCTTAGGACAGGCTGGAAACACCATATATTTT.

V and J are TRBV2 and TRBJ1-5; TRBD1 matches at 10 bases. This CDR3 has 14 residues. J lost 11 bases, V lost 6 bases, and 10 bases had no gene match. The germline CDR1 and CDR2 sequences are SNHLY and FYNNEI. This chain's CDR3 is CASSAGTGDWSQHF. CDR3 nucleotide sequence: TGTGCCAGCAGCGCCGGGACAGGGGATTGGTCCCAGCATTTT.

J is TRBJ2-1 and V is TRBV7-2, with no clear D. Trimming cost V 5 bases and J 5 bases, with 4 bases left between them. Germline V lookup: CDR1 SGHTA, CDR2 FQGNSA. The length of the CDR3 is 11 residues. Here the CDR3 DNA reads TGTGCCAGCAGCCTGAACAATGAGCAGTTCTTC. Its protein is CASSLNNEQFF. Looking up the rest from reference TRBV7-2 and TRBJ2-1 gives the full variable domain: GAGVSQSPSNKVTEKGKDVELRCDPISGHTALYWYRQSLGQGLEFLIYFQGNSAPDKSGLPSDRFSAERTGGSVSTLTIQRTQQEDSAVYLCASSLNNEQFFGPGTRLTVL.

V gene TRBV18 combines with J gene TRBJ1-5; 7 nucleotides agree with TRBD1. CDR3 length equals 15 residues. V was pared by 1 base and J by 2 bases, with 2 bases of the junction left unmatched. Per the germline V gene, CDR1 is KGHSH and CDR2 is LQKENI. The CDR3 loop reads CASSPQGAGNQPQHF. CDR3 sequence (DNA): TGTGCCAGCTCACCACAGGGGGCCGGCAATCAGCCCCAGCATTTT.

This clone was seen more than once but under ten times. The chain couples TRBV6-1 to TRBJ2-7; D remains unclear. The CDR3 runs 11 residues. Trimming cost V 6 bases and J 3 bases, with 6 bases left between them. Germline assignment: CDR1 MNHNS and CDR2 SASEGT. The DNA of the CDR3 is TGTGCCAGCAGGGCTCTCTACGAGCAGTACTTC. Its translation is CASRALYEQYF.

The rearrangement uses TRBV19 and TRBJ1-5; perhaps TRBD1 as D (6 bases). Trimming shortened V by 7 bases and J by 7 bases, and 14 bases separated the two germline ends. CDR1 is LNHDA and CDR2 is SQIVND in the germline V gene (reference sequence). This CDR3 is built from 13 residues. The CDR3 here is CASTRGPAQPQHF. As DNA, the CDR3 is TGTGCCAGTACGCGGGGGCCCGCGCAGCCCCAGCATTTT. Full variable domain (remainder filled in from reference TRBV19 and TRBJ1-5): DGGITQSPKYLFRKEGQNVTLSCEQNLNHDAMYWYRQDPGQGLRLIYYSQIVNDFQKGDIAEGYSVSREKKESFPLTVTSAQKNPTAFYLCASTRGPAQPQHFGDGTRLSIL.

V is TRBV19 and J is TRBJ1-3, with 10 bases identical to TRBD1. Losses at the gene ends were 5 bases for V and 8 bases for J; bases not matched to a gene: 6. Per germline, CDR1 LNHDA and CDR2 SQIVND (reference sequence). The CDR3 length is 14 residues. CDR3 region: CASSPGTGEDTIYF. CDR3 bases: TGTGCCAGTAGTCCCGGGACAGGGGAGGACACCATATATTTT.

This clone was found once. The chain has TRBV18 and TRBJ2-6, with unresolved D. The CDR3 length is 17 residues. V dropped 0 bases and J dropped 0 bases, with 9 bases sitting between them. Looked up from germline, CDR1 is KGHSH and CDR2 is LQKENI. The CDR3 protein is CASSPPGLGSGANVLTF. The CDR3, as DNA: TGTGCCAGCTCACCACCTGGCCTGGGCTCTGGGGCCAACGTCCTGACTTTC.

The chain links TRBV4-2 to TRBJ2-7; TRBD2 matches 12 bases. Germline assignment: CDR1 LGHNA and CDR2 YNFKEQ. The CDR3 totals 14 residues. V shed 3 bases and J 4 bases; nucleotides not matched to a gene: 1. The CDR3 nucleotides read TGTGCCAGCAGCCAGGGGACTAGCGGGTACGAGCAGTACTTC. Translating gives CASSQGTSGYEQYF.

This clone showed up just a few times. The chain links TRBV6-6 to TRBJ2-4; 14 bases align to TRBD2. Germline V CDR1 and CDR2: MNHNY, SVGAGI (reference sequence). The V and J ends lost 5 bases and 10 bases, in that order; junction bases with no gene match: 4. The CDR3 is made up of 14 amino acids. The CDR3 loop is CASSRGLAGVIQYF. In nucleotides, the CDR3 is TGTGCCAGCAGTCGGGGACTAGCGGGAGTTATTCAGTACTTC.

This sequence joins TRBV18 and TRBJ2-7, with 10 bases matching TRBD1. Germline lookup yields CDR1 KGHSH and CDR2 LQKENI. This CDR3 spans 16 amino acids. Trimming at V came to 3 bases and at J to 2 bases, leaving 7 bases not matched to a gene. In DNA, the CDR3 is TGTGCCAGCTCACCTCAGACAGGGGGCGCGCCCTACGAGCAGTACTTC. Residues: CASSPQTGGAPYEQYF.

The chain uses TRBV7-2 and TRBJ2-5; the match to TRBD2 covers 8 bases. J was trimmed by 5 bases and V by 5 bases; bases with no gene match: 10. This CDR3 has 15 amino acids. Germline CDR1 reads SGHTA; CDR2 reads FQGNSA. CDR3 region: CASSPWTSSSETQYF. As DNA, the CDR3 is TGTGCCAGCAGCCCCTGGACTAGCAGTTCGGAGACCCAGTACTTC.